This T cell receptor (beta chain) was recorded in a study of beta chain features in type 1 diabetes. Sorted CD4+ subsets: naive, central memory, regulatory, stem cell-like memory (CD45RO/CCR7/CD25/CD127/CD95/CD27 panel). The CDR3 length is 17 residues. Germline loops: CDR1 SGHTA, CDR2 FQGNSA. Trimming cost V 1 base and J 1 base; bases outside gene matches: 3. The study's findings and limits: PCR, the amplification step, might favor shorter templates, equally in patients and controls. Type 1 diabetes patients showed a moderate but significant shortening of TCRB CDR3s in all four CD4+ subsets.

With respect to this clone: The antigen is undetermined.

Every bit of the isolated RNA underwent reverse transcription, so sequencing read expressed TCRB transcripts. Profiling relied on immunoSEQ multiplex PCR, and the TCRdb table lists in-frame clones only, not all of them. The table has fewer than 900,000 clones, 17% seen once. The sample comprised naive CD4+ T cells from blood. The V call is TRBV7-2, the J call TRBJ2-3; 12 nucleotides match TRBD1. This TCR was recovered from a woman aged 18-29 years in good health. Here the CDR3 reads CASSLVGQGAGTDTQYF. CDR3 DNA sequence: TGTGCCAGCAGCTTAGTGGGACAGGGGGCAGGCACAGATACGCAGTATTTT.